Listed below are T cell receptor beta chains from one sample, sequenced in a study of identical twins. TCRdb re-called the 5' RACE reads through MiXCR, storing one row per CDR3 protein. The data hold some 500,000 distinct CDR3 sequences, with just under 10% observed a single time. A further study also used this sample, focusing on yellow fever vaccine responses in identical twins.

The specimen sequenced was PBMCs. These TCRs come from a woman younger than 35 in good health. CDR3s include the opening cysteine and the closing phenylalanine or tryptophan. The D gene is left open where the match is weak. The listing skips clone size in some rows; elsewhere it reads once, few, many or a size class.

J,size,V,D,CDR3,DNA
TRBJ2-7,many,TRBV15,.,CATSRGTPSYEQYF,TGTGCCACCAGCAGAGGGACTCCTTCCTACGAGCAGTACTTC
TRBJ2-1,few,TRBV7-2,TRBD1,CASSFRDRGYNEQFF,TGTGCCAGCAGCTTCCGGGACAGGGGCTACAATGAGCAGTTCTTC
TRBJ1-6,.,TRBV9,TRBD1,CASSPGTGGRPLHF,TGTGCCAGCAGCCCTGGGACAGGGGGACGACCCCTCCACTTT
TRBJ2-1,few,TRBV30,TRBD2,CAWSRWAGEANEQFF,TGTGCCTGGAGCAGATGGGCGGGAGAGGCCAATGAGCAGTTCTTC
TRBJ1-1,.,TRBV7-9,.,CASSLDTLNTEAFF,TGTGCCAGCAGCTTGGACACATTGAACACTGAAGCTTTCTTT
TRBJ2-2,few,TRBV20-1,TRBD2,CSARVSSGAGELFF,TGCAGTGCTAGAGTGTCTAGCGGAGCCGGGGAGCTGTTTTTT
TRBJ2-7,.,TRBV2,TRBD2,CASNTLAGEGEQYF,TGTGCCAGCAACACTCTAGCGGGAGAGGGCGAGCAGTACTTC
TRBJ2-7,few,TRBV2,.,CASKGGALPYEQYF,TGTGCCAGCAAGGGCGGGGCTCTTCCCTACGAGCAGTACTTC
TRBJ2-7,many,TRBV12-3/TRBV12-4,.,CASSRGRSENF,TGTGCCAGCAGTCGAGGGAGGTCAGAAAACTTC
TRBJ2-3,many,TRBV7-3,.,CASSSRTKTDTQYF,TGTGCCAGCAGCTCCCGGACAAAAACAGATACGCAGTATTTT
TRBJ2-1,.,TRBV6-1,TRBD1,CASTQPLGQGGNEQFF,TGTGCCAGCACCCAACCACTAGGACAGGGGGGCAATGAGCAGTTCTTC
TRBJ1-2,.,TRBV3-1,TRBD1,CASSQPGQGYGYTF,TGTGCCAGCAGCCAACCGGGACAGGGCTATGGCTACACCTTC
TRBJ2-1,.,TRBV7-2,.,CASSARLDNEQFF,TGTGCCAGCAGCGCCCGACTAGACAATGAGCAGTTCTTC
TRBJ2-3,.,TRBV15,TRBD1,CATSRDIGSGQRPTDTQYF,TGTGCCACCAGCAGAGATATCGGATCGGGACAGAGGCCCACAGATACGCAGTATTTT
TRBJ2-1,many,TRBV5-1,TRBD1,CASSATGAPYNEQFF,TGCGCCAGCAGCGCTACAGGGGCCCCCTACAATGAGCAGTTCTTC
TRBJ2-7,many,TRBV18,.,CASSQGHGYEQYF,TGTGCCAGCTCACAGGGACACGGCTACGAGCAGTACTTC
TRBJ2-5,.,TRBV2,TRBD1,CASSALDRGEYQETQYF,TGTGCCAGCAGTGCCCTCGACAGGGGAGAGTACCAAGAGACCCAGTACTTC
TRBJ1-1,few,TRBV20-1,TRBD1,CSAREKDRGTEAFF,TGCAGTGCTAGAGAGAAGGACAGGGGTACTGAAGCTTTCTTT
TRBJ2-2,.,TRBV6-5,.,CASRGGPGELFF,TGTGCCAGCAGGGGGGGGCCCGGGGAGCTGTTTTTT
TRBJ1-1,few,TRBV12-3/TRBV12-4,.,CASSDLGNTEAFF,TGTGCCAGCAGTGACTTGGGGAACACTGAAGCTTTCTTT
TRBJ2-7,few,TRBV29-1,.,CSVVWGPYEQYF,TGCAGCGTTGTTTGGGGTCCCTACGAGCAGTACTTC
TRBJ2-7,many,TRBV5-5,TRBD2,CASSWTPGGEQYF,TGTGCCAGCAGCTGGACCCCGGGGGGTGAGCAGTACTTC
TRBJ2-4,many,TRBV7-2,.,CASSSRGKNIQYF,TGTGCCAGCAGCAGCAGGGGCAAAAACATTCAGTACTTC
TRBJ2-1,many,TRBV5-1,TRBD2,CASDSRLAGGANEQFF,TGCGCCAGCGACTCAAGACTAGCGGGGGGGGCGAATGAGCAGTTCTTC
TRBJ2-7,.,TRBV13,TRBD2,CASSLSKKVGGRIGEQYF,TGTGCCAGCAGCTTATCAAAAAAGGTCGGCGGGAGAATTGGGGAGCAGTACTTC
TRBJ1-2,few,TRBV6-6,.,CASSANYGYTF,TGTGCCAGCAGTGCGAACTATGGCTACACCTTC
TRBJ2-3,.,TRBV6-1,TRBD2,CASSTGTSSRDTQYF,TGTGCCAGCAGCACCGGGACTAGCTCAAGAGATACGCAGTATTTT
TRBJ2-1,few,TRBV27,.,CASRDRGLNEQFF,TGTGCCAGCAGGGACAGAGGACTCAATGAGCAGTTCTTC
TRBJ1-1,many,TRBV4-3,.,CASSQDGRTEAFF,TGCGCCAGCAGCCAAGATGGGCGGACTGAAGCTTTCTTT
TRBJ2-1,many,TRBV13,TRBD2,CASSYSGRALYEQFF,TGTGCCAGCAGCTATAGCGGGAGGGCTCTCTATGAGCAGTTCTTC
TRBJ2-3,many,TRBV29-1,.,CSARSVADTQYF,TGCAGCGCCCGTTCTGTAGCAGATACGCAGTATTTT
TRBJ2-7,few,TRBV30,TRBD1,CASDQTGGGEQYF,TGTGCCTCGGACCAGACAGGGGGCGGCGAGCAGTACTTC
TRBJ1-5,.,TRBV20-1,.,CSASQGEGQPQHF,TGCAGTGCTAGCCAAGGAGAGGGTCAGCCCCAGCATTTT
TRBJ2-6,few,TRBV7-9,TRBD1,CASSAGTGAGANVLTF,TGTGCCAGCAGCGCAGGGACAGGGGCTGGGGCCAACGTCCTGACTTTC
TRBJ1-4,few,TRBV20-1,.,CSARAPNEKLFF,TGCAGTGCTAGAGCGCCTAATGAAAAACTGTTTTTT
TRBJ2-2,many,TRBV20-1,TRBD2,CSARRGAGELFF,TGCAGTGCAAGACGGGGGGCCGGGGAGCTGTTTTTT
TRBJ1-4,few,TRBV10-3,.,CAIRASSPNEKLFF,TGTGCCATCAGGGCTAGCAGTCCTAATGAAAAACTGTTTTTT
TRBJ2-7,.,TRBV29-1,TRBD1,CSGGTGFGYEQYF,TGCAGCGGGGGGACAGGGTTTGGGTACGAGCAGTACTTC
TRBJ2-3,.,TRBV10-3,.,CAINRGPASTDTQYF,TGTGCCATCAACCGGGGGCCCGCTAGCACAGATACGCAGTATTTT
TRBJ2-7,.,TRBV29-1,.,CSVAHGLEPSYEQYF,TGCAGCGTTGCCCATGGGTTGGAGCCCTCCTACGAGCAGTACTTC
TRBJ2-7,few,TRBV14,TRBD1,CASSQALTGGIYEQYF,TGTGCCAGCAGCCAAGCTCTGACAGGGGGGATTTACGAGCAGTACTTC
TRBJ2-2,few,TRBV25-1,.,CASRRAGGITGELFF,TGTGCCAGTCGCCGGGCCGGGGGCATCACCGGGGAGCTGTTTTTT
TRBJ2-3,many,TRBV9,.,CASSPRWQSSDTQYF,TGTGCCAGCAGCCCCCGTTGGCAATCGTCAGATACGCAGTATTTT
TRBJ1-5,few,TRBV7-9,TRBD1,CASSHTGGGNQPQHF,TGTGCCAGCAGCCACACAGGGGGCGGCAATCAGCCCCAGCATTTT
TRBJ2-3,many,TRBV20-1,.,CSASVRGKTDTQYF,TGCAGTGCTAGCGTCAGGGGTAAAACAGATACGCAGTATTTT
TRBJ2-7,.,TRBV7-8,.,CASSSGARGGSYEQYF,TGTGCCAGCAGCTCAGGGGCTCGCGGCGGGTCCTACGAGCAGTACTTC
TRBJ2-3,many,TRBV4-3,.,CASSQVNGPGEWNTQYF,TGCGCCAGCAGCCAAGTTAACGGTCCGGGAGAATGGAATACGCAGTATTTT
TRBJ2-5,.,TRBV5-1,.,CASNPSGGGETQYF,TGCGCCAGCAACCCCTCCGGGGGCGGGGAGACCCAGTACTTC
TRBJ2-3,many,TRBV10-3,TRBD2,CAISELAGGTTDTQYF,TGTGCCATCAGTGAACTAGCGGGAGGCACAACAGATACGCAGTATTTT
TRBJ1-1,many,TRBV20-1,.,CSARDRGNTEAFF,TGCAGTGCTAGAGACAGGGGGAACACTGAAGCTTTCTTT